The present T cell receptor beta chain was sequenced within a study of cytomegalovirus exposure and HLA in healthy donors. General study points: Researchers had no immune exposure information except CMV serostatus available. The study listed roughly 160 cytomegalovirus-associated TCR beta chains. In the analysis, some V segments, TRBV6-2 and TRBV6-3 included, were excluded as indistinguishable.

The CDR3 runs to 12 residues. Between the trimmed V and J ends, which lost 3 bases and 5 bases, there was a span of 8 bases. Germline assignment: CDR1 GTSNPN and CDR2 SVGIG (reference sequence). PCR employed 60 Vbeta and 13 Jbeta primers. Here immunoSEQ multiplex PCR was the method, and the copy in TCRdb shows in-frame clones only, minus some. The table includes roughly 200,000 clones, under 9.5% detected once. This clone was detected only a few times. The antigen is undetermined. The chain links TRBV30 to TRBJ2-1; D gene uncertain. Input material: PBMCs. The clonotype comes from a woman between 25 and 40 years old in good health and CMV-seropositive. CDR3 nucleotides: TGTGCCTGGAGAGACGAGGACAATGAGCAGTTCTTC. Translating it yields CAWRDEDNEQFF.